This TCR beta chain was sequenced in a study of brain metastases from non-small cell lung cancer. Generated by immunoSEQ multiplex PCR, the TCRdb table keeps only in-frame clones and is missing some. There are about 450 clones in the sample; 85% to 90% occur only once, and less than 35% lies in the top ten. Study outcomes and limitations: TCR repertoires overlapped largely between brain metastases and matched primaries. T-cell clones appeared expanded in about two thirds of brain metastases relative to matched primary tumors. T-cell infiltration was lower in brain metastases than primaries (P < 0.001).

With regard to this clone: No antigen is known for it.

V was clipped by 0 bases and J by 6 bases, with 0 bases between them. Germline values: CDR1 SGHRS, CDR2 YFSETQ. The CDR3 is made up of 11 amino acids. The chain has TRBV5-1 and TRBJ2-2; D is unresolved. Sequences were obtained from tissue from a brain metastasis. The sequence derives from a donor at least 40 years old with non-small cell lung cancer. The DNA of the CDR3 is TGCGCCAGCAGCTTGGCCGGGGAGCTGTTTTTT. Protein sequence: CASSLAGELFF.